The clone carrying this T cell receptor beta chain appeared a few times. Its antigen is as yet unknown. This specimen comes from a study of blood T cells in healthy people across ages. Whole-study results and caveats: Strong correlation existed between TCR beta diversity and naive T cell percentage.

The V segment lost 6 bases and the J segment 4 bases; nucleotides outside the gene matches: 7. Germline CDR1 DFQATT, CDR2 SNEGSKA (reference sequence). CDR3 size: 13 residues. Primers used in a second PCR of roughly 6 to 12 cycles were a sample-barcoded 5' primer and a J-beta primer mix. TCRdb independently ran MiXCR on the 5' RACE reads; one entry per CDR3 protein. The sample consists of 350,000 to 450,000 distinct CDR3 sequences, 45% to 60% of them appearing once. The chain links TRBV20-1 to TRBJ2-7; 9 bases align to TRBD1. This receptor was taken from a man between 60 and 70 years old in good health. Sequencing input: blood. This CDR3 reads CSARGQGWYEQYF. CDR3 coding DNA: TGCAGTGCCAGGGGACAGGGCTGGTACGAGCAGTACTTC.